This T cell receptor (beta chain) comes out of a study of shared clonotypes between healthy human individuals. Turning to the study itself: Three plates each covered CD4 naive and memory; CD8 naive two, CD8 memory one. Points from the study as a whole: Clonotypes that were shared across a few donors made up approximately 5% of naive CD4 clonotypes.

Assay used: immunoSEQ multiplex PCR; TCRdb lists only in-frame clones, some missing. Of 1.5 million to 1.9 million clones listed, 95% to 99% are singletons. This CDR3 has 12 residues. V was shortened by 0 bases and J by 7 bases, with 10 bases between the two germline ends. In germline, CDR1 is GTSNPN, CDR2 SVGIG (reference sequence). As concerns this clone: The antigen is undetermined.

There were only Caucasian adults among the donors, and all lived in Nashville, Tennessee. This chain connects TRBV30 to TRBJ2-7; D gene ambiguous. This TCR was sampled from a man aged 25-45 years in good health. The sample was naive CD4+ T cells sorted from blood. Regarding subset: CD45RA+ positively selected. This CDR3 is CAWSVSAREQYF. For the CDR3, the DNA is TGTGCCTGGAGTGTCTCGGCGAGGGAGCAGTACTTC.